This TCR beta chain stems from a study of blood T cell repertoires in COVID-19. Overall study context: In each case, the material was cDNA or gDNA derived from T cells, B-cell-depleted T cells, or PBMCs.

In this sample, this clone turned up a few times. In the study's own analysis: Reference gene primer amplification yielded estimated nucleated cell counts. Here immunoSEQ multiplex PCR was the method, and the copy in TCRdb shows in-frame clones only, minus some. V and J calls and clone size are those listed in that table; D and trimming were worked out from the DNA. This sample has roughly 120,000 clones, with 75% to 90% found just once. The CDR3 runs to 16 residues. The germline gives CDR1 SGHAT, CDR2 FQDESV (reference sequence). Trimming pared 1 base from V and 3 bases from J, leaving 12 bases between.

The source material was peripheral blood. The J gene is TRBJ2-2, the V gene TRBV11-1, with D possibly TRBD1 on 7 matching bases. The TCR was taken from a woman older than 75 with COVID-19, enrolled during active disease. The CDR3, as DNA: TGTGCCAGCAGCTTAGATTTCAGGGGGGACACCGGGGAGCTGTTTTTT. Translating gives CASSLDFRGDTGELFF.